Following are 17 T cell receptor beta chains from one sample sequenced in a study of a mutant IDH1 vaccine in newly diagnosed glioma. These receptors lack a known antigen. The repertoire was sequenced with immunoSEQ multiplex PCR; TCRdb's copy has only in-frame clones and lacks some. This sample has over 80,000 clones; about 81% occur once, and the top ten carry about 5.7%. Time point meaning: week 47, end of study. Mutant IDH1 20-mer peptide, at 300 ug, made up each vaccine dose, with topical imiquimod. The sequences come from PBMCs, collected from a glioma patient whose treatment included an IDH1 peptide vaccine. The receptors come from a man between 40 and 49 years old with glioma.

This rearrangement joins TRBV5-6 to TRBJ2-5; possibly TRBD1 or TRBD2 for D (5 bases each). The CDR3 loop spans 13 amino acids. V dropped 1 base and J dropped 11 bases, with 15 bases sitting between them. The germline V gene encodes CDR1 SGHDT and CDR2 YYEEEE. The CDR3 nucleotides read TGTGCCAGCAGCTTGTATAGTTTGGGGGAGCAGTACTTC. Protein: CASSLYSLGEQYF.

The gene calls are TRBV9 and TRBJ2-3; no definite D call. This CDR3 has 12 amino acids. V gave up 0 bases and J gave up 13 bases, with 12 bases separating them. Looked up from germline, CDR1 is SGDLS and CDR2 is YYNGEE. The CDR3 protein is CASSVGRPRKYF. CDR3 DNA sequence: TGTGCCAGCAGCGTAGGGAGACCCCGTAAGTATTTT.

V is TRBV5-5 and J is TRBJ2-7, with TRBD1 as a possible D gene (6 bases). V was shortened by 2 bases and J by 4 bases, with 13 bases between the two germline ends. CDR3 size: 14 residues. Per the germline V gene, CDR1 is SGHKS and CDR2 is YYEKEE (reference sequence). The CDR3 DNA sequence: TGTGCCAGCAGCTTACGACCGACAGGTTACGAGCAGTACTTC. It yields the protein CASSLRPTGYEQYF.

The CDR3 sequence: CASSQPGQGILGEKLFF. CDR3 DNA: TGCGCCAGCAGCCAACCGGGACAGGGGATTTTAGGTGAAAAACTGTTTTTT. The V call is TRBV4-3, the J call TRBJ1-4, with 10 nucleotides matching TRBD1. The germline CDR1 and CDR2 sequences are LGHNA and YSLEER. CDR3 length equals 17 residues. V was clipped by 2 bases and J by 7 bases; unmatched bases: 10.

The chain employs TRBV18 and TRBJ2-2, with TRBD1 matching 7 bases. CDR3 length equals 15 residues. CDR1 and CDR2 (germline): KGHSH, LQKENI. With V trimmed by 0 bases and J by 7 bases, 5 bases remained unmatched. CDR3 DNA: TGTGCCAGCTCACCACCGATGACAGGGAACGGGGAGCTGTTTTTT. Its translation is CASSPPMTGNGELFF.

V and J are TRBV14 and TRBJ1-2; TRBD1 matches at 8 bases. In germline, CDR1 is SGHDN, CDR2 FVKESK. Trimming cost V 0 bases and J 9 bases; bases outside gene matches: 9. The CDR3 has 15 amino acids. The CDR3 DNA is TGTGCCAGCAGCCAAGATATCGACAGGGGTCTAAGCTACACCTTC. Encoded protein: CASSQDIDRGLSYTF.

In DNA form, the CDR3 reads TGTGCCAGCAGTTACGAGGGGACGGGCTATGGCTACACCTTC. Amino acids: CASSYEGTGYGYTF. The rearrangement joins TRBV6-5 to TRBJ1-2; weak D call: TRBD1 (5 bases). This CDR3 contains 14 residues. Per the germline V gene, CDR1 is MNHEY and CDR2 is SVGAGI. V was shortened by 2 bases and J by 4 bases, with 11 bases between the two germline ends.

This clone was counted a few times. The V and J genes are TRBV7-8 and TRBJ2-5, with D possibly matching TRBD1 (6 bases). Trimming took 3 bases from V and 2 from J, leaving 13 bases between them. The germline V gene encodes CDR1 SGHVS and CDR2 FQNEAQ. This CDR3 is 15 amino acids long. CDR3 DNA: TGTGCCAGCAGCTTGGGGTACCAGGGGCAAGAGACCCAGTACTTC. Its protein is CASSLGYQGQETQYF.

Only a few counts were recorded for this clone. The chain links TRBV19 to TRBJ1-5; D might be TRBD1 (6 bases). From germline, CDR1 is LNHDA and CDR2 SQIVND (reference sequence). V was pared by 6 bases and J by 4 bases, with 19 bases between. This CDR3 has 16 amino acids. CDR3 amino acids: CASRPDQGSGNQPQHF. Written as DNA, the CDR3 is TGTGCCAGTAGACCTGACCAGGGGTCCGGGAATCAGCCCCAGCATTTT.

The chain combines TRBV27 with TRBJ2-2; TRBD2 matches at 7 bases. There are 15 residues in the CDR3. Per germline, CDR1 MNHEY and CDR2 SMNVEV (reference sequence). Trimming took 6 bases from V and 7 from J; bases not matched to a gene: 11. CDR3 DNA sequence: TGTGCCAGCAGCGCCATGCGGGAGTTGGTCGGGGAGCTGTTTTTT. It specifies CASSAMRELVGELFF.

This clone was detected a few times. The rearrangement links TRBV7-9 to TRBJ1-5, with 10 bases matching TRBD1. This CDR3 has 15 residues. Unmatched junction bases numbered 7, after V lost 4 bases and J lost 7 bases. Per the germline V gene, CDR1 is SEHNR and CDR2 is FQNEAQ (reference sequence). The CDR3 protein is CASSSSTGGEQPQHF. The DNA for the CDR3 is TGTGCCAGCAGCTCCTCGACAGGGGGCGAACAGCCCCAGCATTTT.

This clone showed up just once. The chain couples TRBV11-2 to TRBJ1-1; 8 nucleotides line up with TRBD1. CDR1 and CDR2 (germline): SGHAT, FQNNGV. J lost 2 bases, V lost 1 base, and 3 bases had no gene match. This CDR3 has 15 amino acids. CDR3 sequence reads: CASSLVAGGNTEAFF. The CDR3, as DNA: TGTGCCAGCAGCTTAGTAGCAGGGGGCAACACTGAAGCTTTCTTT. The complete variable domain, with remaining parts taken from reference TRBV11-2 and TRBJ1-1, reads EAGVAQSPRYKIIEKRQSVAFWCNPISGHATLYWYQQILGQGPKLLIQFQNNGVVDDSQLPKDRFSAERLKGVDSTLKIQPAKLEDSAVYLCASSLVAGGNTEAFFGQGTRLTVV.

This clone was observed at least ten times. The chain combines TRBV9 with TRBJ2-1, with 8 bases lining up with TRBD1. V shed 6 bases and J 9 bases; nucleotides not matched to a gene: 14. Per germline, CDR1 SGDLS and CDR2 YYNGEE. This CDR3 has 15 residues. CDR3 DNA sequence: TGTGCCAGCACCCCCTTTACAGGGGGGTTAGGTGAGCAGTTCTTC. Translation gives CASTPFTGGLGEQFF.

The rearrangement joins TRBV5-4 to TRBJ2-7, with 10 bases matching TRBD2. Trimming took 0 bases from V and 0 from J; bases not matched to a gene: 9. The CDR3 is made up of 18 amino acids. Germline-derived CDR1 and CDR2 are SGHNT and YYREEE (reference sequence). Here the CDR3 reads CASSLVGLATHFSYEQYF. The CDR3 DNA reads TGTGCCAGCAGCTTGGTGGGACTAGCGACCCACTTCTCCTACGAGCAGTACTTC.

This clone was counted a few times. The chain employs TRBV5-1 and TRBJ1-5; unclear D gene. Germline lookup yields CDR1 SGHRS and CDR2 YFSETQ. This CDR3 region has 11 residues. Trimming removed 4 bases from V and 4 bases from J, with 3 bases in between. The CDR3 loop reads CASSPNQPQHF. The CDR3 DNA follows: TGCGCCAGCAGCCCGAATCAGCCCCAGCATTTT.

The chain combines TRBV18 with TRBJ1-2; 10 bases are shared with TRBD1. CDR1 and CDR2 from the germline V gene are KGHSH and LQKENI. This CDR3 spans 16 amino acids. V lost 3 bases to trimming and J lost 2 bases; unmatched junction nucleotides: 6. The CDR3 DNA follows: TGTGCCAGCTCACCTATACCGGGACAGGGGAACTATGGCTACACCTTC. Amino acids: CASSPIPGQGNYGYTF.

This chain joins TRBV6-5 and TRBJ2-7; D not resolved. CDR1 and CDR2 (germline): MNHEY, SVGAGI. V was pared by 5 bases and J by 2 bases, with 10 bases between. CDR3 size: 13 residues. The CDR3 DNA reads TGTGCCAGCAGTGACCCAGAACCCTACGAGCAGTACTTC. It codes for CASSDPEPYEQYF.